This T cell receptor beta chain was recorded in a study of T-cell reconstitution after alpha-beta-depleted transplantation in children. With 8 bases removed from V and 5 bases from J, the gap between germline ends came to 18 bases. The CDR3 extends over 13 amino acids. The V gene's germline CDR1 is SQVTM and CDR2 ANQGSEA. Unique molecular identifiers were used to barcode this TCRbeta library. MiXCR, run by TCRdb on the PCR reads, gives a single entry per CDR3 protein. The sample lists hundreds of thousands of distinct CDR3 sequences, around a sixth occurring once. This clonotype was found a few times.

The sequencing here drew on PBMCs, mostly from graft donor cells, taken 360 days after TCRalphabeta/CD19-depleted stem cell transplant. The clonotype originates from a male patient between 2 and 15 years old who had a stem cell transplant for acute lymphoblastic leukemia, so the T cells may come from the graft donor. The chain employs TRBV29-1 and TRBJ2-5; D might be TRBD1 or TRBD2, each matching 6 bases. The CDR3 sequence: CSSEGTYGETQYF. The DNA for the CDR3 is TGCAGCTCGGAGGGGACATATGGGGAGACCCAGTACTTC.